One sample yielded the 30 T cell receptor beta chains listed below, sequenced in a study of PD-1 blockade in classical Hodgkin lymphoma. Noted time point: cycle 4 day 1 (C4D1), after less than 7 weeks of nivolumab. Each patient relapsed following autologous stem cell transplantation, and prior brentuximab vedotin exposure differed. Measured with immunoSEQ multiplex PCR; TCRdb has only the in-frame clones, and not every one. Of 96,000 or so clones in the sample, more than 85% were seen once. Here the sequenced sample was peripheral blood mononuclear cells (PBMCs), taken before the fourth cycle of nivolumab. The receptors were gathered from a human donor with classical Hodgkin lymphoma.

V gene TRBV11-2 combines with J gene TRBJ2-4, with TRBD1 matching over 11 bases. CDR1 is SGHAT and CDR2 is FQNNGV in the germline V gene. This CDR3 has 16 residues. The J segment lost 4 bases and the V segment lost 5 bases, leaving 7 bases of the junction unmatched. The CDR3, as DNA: TGTGCCAGCAGCACCCACCGGGACAGGGGGAAAAACATTCAGTACTTC. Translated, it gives CASSTHRDRGKNIQYF.

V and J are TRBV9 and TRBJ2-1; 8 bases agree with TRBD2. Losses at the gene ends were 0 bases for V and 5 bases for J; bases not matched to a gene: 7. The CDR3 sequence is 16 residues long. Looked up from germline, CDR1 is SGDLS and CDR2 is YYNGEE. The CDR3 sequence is CASSVVAGRYHNEQFF. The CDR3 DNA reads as TGTGCCAGCAGCGTAGTAGCGGGACGCTATCACAATGAGCAGTTCTTC. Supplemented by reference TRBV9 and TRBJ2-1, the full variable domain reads DSGVTQTPKHLITATGQRVTLRCSPRSGDLSVYWYQQSLDQGLQFLIQYYNGEERAKGNILERFSAQQFPDLHSELNLSSLELGDSALYFCASSVVAGRYHNEQFFGPGTRLTVL.

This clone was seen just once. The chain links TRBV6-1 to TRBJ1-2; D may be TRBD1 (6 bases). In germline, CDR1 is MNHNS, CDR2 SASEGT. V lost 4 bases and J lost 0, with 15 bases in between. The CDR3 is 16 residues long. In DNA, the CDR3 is TGTGCCAGCAGTGTCGAGGGACACGGCACTAACTATGGCTACACCTTC. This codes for CASSVEGHGTNYGYTF.

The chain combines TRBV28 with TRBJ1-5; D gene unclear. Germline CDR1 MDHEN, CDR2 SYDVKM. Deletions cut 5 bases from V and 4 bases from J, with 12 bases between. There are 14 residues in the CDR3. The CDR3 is CASSRGKANQPQHF. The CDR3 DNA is TGTGCCAGCAGTCGCGGGAAAGCGAATCAGCCCCAGCATTTT.

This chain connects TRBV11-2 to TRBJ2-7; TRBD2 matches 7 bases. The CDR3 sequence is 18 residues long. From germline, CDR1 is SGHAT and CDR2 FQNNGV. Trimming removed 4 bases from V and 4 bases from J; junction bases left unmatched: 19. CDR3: CASSSRLASIPITYEQYF. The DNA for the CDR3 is TGTGCCAGCAGCTCGCGACTAGCATCTATTCCCATCACATACGAGCAGTACTTC.

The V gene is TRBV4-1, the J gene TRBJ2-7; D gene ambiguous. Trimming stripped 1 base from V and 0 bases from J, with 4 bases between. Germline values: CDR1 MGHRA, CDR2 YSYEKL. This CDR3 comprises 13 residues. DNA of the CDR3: TGCGCCAGCAGCCAAGGGAGCTCCTACGAGCAGTACTTC. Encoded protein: CASSQGSSYEQYF.

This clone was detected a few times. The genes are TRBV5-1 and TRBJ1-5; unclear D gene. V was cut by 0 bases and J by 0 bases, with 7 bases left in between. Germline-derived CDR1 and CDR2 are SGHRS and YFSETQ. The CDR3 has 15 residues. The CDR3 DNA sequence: TGCGCCAGCAGCTTGGCCGGAGATAGCAATCAGCCCCAGCATTTT. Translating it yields CASSLAGDSNQPQHF.

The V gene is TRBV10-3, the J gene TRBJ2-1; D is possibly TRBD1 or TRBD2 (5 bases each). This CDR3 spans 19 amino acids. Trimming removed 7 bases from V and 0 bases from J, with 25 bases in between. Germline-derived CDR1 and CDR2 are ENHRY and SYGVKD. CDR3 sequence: CAIKGDGARVGVSYNEQFF. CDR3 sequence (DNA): TGTGCCATCAAAGGAGACGGGGCTCGAGTGGGGGTCTCCTACAATGAGCAGTTCTTC.

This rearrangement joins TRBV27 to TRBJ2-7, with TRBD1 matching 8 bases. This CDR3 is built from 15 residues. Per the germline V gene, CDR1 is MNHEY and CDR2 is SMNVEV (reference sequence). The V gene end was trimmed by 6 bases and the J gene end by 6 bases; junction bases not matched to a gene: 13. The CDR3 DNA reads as TGTGCCAGCAGCCACCAGGTGGCGCAGGGGGCCGAGCAGTACTTC. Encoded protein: CASSHQVAQGAEQYF.

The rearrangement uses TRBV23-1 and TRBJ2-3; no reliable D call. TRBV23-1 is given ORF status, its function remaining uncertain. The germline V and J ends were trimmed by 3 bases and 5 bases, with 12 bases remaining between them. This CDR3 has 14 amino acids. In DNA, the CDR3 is TGCGCCAGCAGTCATCCAGGACCCGGAGATACGCAGTATTTT. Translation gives CASSHPGPGDTQYF.

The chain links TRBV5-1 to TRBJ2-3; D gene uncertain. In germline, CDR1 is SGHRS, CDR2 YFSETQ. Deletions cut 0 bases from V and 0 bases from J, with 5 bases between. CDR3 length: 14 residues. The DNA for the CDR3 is TGCGCCAGCAGCTTGGGTACTAGCACAGATACGCAGTATTTT. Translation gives CASSLGTSTDTQYF. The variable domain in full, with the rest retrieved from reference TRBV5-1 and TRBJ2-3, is KAGVTQTPRYLIKTRGQQVTLSCSPISGHRSVSWYQQTPGQGLQFLFEYFSETQRNKGNFPGRFSGRQFSNSRSEMNVSTLELGDSALYLCASSLGTSTDTQYFGPGTRLTVL.

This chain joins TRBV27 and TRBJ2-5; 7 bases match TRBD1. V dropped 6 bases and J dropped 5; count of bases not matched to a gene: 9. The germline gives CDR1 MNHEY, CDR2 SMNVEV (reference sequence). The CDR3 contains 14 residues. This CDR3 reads CASSPTGESETQYF. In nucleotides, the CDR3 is TGTGCCAGCAGCCCAACAGGGGAGTCGGAGACCCAGTACTTC.

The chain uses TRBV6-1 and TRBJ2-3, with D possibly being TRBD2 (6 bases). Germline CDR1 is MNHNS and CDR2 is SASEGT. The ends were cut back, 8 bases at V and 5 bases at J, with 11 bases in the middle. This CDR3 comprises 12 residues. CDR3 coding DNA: TGTGCCAGCGGGCTCGGGAGAGATACGCAGTATTTT. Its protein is CASGLGRDTQYF.

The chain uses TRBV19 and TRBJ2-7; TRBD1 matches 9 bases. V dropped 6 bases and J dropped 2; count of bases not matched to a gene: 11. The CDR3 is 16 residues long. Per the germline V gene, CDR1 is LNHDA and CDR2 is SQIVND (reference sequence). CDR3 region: CASRPDRQGGTYEQYF. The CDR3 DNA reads TGTGCCAGTAGACCCGATCGACAGGGGGGAACCTACGAGCAGTACTTC.

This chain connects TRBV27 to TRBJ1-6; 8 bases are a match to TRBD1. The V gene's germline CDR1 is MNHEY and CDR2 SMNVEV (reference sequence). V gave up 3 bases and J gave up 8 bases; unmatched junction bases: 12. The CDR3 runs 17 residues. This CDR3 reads CASSLAVAGGFHSPLHF. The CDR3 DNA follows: TGTGCCAGCAGTTTGGCGGTGGCAGGGGGCTTTCATTCACCCCTCCACTTT.

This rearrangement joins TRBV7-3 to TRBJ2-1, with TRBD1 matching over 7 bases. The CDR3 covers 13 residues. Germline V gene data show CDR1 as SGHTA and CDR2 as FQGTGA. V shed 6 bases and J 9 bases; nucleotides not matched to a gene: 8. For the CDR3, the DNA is TGTGCCAGCAGTTATGACAGGGTGGGTGAGCAGTTCTTC. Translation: CASSYDRVGEQFF.

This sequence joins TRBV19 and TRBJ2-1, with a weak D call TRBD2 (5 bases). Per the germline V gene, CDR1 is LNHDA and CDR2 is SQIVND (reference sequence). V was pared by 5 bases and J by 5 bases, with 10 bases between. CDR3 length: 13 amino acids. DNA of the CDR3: TGTGCCAGTAGTTTAGGAGCGGACAATGAGCAGTTCTTC. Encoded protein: CASSLGADNEQFF. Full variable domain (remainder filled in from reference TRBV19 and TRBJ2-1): DGGITQSPKYLFRKEGQNVTLSCEQNLNHDAMYWYRQDPGQGLRLIYYSQIVNDFQKGDIAEGYSVSREKKESFPLTVTSAQKNPTAFYLCASSLGADNEQFFGPGTRLTVL.

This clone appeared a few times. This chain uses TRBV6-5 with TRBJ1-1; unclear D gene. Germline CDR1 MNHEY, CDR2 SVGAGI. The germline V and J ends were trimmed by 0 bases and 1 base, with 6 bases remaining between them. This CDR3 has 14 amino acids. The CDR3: CASSYSNRNTEAFF. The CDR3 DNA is TGTGCCAGCAGTTACTCGAACAGGAACACTGAAGCTTTCTTT.

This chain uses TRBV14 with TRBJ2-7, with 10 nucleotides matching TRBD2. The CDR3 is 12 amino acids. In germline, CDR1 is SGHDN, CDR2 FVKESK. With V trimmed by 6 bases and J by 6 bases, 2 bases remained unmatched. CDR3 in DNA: TGTGCCAGCAGAGGACTAGCGGTCGAGCAGTACTTC. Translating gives CASRGLAVEQYF.

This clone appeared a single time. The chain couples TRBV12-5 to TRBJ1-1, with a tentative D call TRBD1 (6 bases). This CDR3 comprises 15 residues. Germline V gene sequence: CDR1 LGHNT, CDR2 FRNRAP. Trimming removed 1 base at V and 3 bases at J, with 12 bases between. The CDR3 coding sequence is TGTGCTAGTGGTTTGGAGGGGGGCACCTACACTGAAGCTTTCTTT. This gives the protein CASGLEGGTYTEAFF.

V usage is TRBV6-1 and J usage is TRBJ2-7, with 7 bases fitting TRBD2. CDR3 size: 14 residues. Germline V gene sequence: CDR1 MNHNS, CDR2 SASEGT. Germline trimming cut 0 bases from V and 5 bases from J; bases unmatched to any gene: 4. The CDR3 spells CASSEAGGWDEQYF. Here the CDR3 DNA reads TGTGCCAGCAGTGAAGCGGGGGGGTGGGACGAGCAGTACTTC.

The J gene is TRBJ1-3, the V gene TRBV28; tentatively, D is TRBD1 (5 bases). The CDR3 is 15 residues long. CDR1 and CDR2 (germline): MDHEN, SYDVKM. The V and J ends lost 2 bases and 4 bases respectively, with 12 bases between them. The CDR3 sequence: CASSLQGSRGNTIYF. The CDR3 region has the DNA TGTGCCAGCAGTTTACAGGGATCGAGGGGAAACACCATATATTTT.

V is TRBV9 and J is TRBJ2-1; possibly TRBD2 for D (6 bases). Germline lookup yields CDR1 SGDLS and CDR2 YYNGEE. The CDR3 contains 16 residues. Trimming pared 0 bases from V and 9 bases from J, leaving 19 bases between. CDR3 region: CASSVVSSGSLGEQFF. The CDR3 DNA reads TGTGCCAGCAGCGTAGTGAGTAGCGGTAGCCTGGGTGAGCAGTTCTTC.

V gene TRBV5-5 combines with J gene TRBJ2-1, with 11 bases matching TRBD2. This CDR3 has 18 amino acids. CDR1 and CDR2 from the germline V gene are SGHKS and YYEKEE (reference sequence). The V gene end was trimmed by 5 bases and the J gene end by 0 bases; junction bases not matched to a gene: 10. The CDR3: CASSTGTSGPSSYNEQFF. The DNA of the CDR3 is TGTGCCAGCAGTACCGGGACTAGCGGCCCTAGCTCCTACAATGAGCAGTTCTTC.

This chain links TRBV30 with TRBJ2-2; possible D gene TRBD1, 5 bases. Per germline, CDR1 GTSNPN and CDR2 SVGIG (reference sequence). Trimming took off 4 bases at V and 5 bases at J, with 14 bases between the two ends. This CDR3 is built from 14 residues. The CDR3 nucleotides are TGTGCCTGGAAGCGAGCAGGGTCGACCGGGGAGCTGTTTTTT. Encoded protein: CAWKRAGSTGELFF. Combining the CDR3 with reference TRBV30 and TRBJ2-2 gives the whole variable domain SQTIHQWPATLVQPVGSPLSLECTVEGTSNPNLYWYRQAAGRGLQLLFYSVGIGQISSEVPQNLSASRPQDRQFILSSKKLLLSDSGFYLCAWKRAGSTGELFFGEGSRLTVL.

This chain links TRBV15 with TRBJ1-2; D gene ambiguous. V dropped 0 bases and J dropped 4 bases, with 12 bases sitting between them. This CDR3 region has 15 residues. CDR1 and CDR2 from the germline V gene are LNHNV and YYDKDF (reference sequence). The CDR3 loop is CATSRDLAVSYGYTF. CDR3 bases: TGTGCCACCAGCAGAGATCTAGCAGTCTCCTATGGCTACACCTTC.

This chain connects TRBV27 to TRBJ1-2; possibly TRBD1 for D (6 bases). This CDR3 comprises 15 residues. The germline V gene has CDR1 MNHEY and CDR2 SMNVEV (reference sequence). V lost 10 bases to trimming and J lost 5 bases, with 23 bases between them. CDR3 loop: CATSRGGTNDYGYTF. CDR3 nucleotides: TGTGCCACCTCTCGAGGAGGGACAAACGATTATGGCTACACCTTC.

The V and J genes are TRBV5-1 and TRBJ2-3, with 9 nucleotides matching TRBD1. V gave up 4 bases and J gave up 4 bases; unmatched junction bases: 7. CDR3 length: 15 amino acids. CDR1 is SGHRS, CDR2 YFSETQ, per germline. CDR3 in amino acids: CASSPRTGEADTQYF. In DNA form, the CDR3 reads TGCGCCAGCAGCCCGAGGACAGGGGAGGCAGATACGCAGTATTTT.

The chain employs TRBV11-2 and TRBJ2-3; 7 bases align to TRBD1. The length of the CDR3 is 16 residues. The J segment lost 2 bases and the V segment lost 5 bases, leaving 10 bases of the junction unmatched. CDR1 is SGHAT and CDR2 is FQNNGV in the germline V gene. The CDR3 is CASSTPTGFTTDTQYF. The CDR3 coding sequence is TGTGCCAGCAGCACCCCGACAGGGTTTACCACAGATACGCAGTATTTT. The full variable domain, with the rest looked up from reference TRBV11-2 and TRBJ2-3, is EAGVAQSPRYKIIEKRQSVAFWCNPISGHATLYWYQQILGQGPKLLIQFQNNGVVDDSQLPKDRFSAERLKGVDSTLKIQPAKLEDSAVYLCASSTPTGFTTDTQYFGPGTRLTVL.

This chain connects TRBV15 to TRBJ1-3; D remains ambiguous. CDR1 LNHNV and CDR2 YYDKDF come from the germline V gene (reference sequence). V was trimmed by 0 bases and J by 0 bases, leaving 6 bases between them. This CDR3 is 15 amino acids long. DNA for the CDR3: TGTGCCACCAGCAGAGAGGTTATCTCTGGAAACACCATATATTTT. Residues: CATSREVISGNTIYF.